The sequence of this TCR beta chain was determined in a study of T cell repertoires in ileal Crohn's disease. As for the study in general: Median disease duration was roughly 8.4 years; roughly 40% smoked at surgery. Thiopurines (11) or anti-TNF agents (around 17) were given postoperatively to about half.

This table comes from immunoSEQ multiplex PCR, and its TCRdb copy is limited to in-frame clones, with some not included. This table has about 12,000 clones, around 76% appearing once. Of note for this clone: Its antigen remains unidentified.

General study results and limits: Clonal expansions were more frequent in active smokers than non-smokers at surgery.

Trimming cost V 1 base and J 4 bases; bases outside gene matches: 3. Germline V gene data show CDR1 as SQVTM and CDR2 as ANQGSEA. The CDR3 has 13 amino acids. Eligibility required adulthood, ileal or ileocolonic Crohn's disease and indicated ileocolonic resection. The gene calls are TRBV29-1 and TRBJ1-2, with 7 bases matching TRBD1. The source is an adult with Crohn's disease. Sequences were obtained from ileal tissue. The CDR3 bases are TGCAGCGTTGAAGCCAGGGGGTTCTATGGCTACACCTTC. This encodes CSVEARGFYGYTF. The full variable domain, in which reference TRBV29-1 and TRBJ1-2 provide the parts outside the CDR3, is SAVISQKPSRDICQRGTSLTIQCQVDSQVTMMFWYRQQPGQSLTLIATANQGSEATYESGFVIDKFPISRPNLTFSTLTVSNMSPEDSSIYLCSVEARGFYGYTFGSGTRLTVV.